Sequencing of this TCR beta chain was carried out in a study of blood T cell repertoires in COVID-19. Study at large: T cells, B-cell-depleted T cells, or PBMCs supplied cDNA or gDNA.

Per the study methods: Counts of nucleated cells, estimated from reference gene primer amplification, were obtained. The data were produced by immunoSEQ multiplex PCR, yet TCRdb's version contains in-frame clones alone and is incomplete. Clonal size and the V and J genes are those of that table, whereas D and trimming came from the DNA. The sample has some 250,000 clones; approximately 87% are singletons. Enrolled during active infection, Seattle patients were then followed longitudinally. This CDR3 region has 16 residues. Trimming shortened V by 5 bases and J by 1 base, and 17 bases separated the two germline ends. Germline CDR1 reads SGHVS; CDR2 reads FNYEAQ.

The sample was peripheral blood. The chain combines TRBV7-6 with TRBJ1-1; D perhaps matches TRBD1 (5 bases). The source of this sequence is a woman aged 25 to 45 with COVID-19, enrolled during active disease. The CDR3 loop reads CASSLWGGEENTEAFF. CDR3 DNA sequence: TGTGCCAGCAGCCTCTGGGGGGGGGAGGAGAACACTGAAGCTTTCTTT.